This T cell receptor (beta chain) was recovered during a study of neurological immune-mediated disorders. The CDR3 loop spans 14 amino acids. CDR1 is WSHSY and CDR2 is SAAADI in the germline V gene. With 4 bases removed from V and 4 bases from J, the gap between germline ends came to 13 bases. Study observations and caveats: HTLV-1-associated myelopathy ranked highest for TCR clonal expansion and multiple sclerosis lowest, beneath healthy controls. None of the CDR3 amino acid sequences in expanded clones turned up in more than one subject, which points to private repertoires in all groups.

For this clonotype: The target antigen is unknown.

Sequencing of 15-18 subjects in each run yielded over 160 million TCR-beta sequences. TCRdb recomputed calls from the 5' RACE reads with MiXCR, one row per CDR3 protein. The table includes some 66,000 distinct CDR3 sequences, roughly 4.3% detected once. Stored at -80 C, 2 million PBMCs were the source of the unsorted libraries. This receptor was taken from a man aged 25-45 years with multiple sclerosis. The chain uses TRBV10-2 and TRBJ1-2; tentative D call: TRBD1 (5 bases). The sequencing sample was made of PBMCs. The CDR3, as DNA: TGCGCCAGCAGTGGGACAAGGGGTAGCTATGGCTACACCTTC. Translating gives CASSGTRGSYGYTF.